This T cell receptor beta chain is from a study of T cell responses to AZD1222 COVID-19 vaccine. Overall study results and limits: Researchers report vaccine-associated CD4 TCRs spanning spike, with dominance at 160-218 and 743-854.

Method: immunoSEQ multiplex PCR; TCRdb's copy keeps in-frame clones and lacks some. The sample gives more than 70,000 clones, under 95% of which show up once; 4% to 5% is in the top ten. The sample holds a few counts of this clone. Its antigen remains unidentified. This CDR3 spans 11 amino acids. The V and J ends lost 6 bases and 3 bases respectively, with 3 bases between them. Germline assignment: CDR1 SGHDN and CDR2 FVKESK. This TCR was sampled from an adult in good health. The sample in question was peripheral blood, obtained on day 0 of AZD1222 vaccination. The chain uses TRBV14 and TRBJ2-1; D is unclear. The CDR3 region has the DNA TGTGCCAGCAGGGGCTACAATGAGCAGTTCTTC. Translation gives CASRGYNEQFF.